One sample yielded the 10 T cell receptor beta chains listed below, sequenced in a study of beta chain features in type 1 diabetes. The whole isolated RNA underwent reverse transcription, so sequencing captured expressed TCRB transcripts. Measured with immunoSEQ multiplex PCR; TCRdb has only the in-frame clones, and not every one. The sample consists of more than 350,000 clones, 10% to 12% of them appearing once. Sequenced: naive CD4+ T cells from blood. The receptors originated from a woman aged 18-29 years in good health.

This clone has only a few counts. The rearrangement joins TRBV7-2 to TRBJ2-3, with TRBD2 matching over 7 bases. Germline CDR1 SGHTA, CDR2 FQGNSA. CDR3 length: 16 residues. Trimming at V came to 5 bases and at J to 0 bases, leaving 8 bases not matched to a gene. The CDR3 region is CASSHTGTTSTDTQYF. The CDR3 nucleotides are TGTGCCAGCAGCCATACCGGGACTACCAGCACAGATACGCAGTATTTT.

This chain joins TRBV5-1 and TRBJ1-6; D unclear. Germline CDR1 reads SGHRS; CDR2 reads YFSETQ. Trimming took 2 bases from V and 7 from J, leaving 10 bases between them. This CDR3 region has 14 residues. The CDR3 sequence is CASSLRLMNSPLHF. The CDR3 DNA sequence: TGCGCCAGCAGCTTACGACTCATGAATTCACCCCTCCACTTT.

This clone appeared a few times. The chain joins TRBV28 to TRBJ2-2; 9 nucleotides agree with TRBD1. Germline V CDR1 and CDR2: MDHEN, SYDVKM. V was pared by 5 bases and J by 5 bases, with 6 bases of the junction left unmatched. The CDR3 has 15 residues. DNA of the CDR3: TGTGCCAGCAGTACCTCCGGGACAGGGACCGGGGAGCTGTTTTTT. Translation: CASSTSGTGTGELFF.

V is TRBV7-9 and J is TRBJ2-7; TRBD1 might be the D (6 bases). Between the trimmed V and J ends, which lost 5 bases and 0 bases, there was a span of 14 bases. The CDR3 has 15 amino acids. Germline values: CDR1 SEHNR, CDR2 FQNEAQ (reference sequence). The chain's CDR3 is CASSLRTEISYEQYF. DNA for the CDR3: TGTGCCAGCAGCCTACGGACAGAAATCTCCTACGAGCAGTACTTC.

The chain links TRBV9 to TRBJ2-3, with 12 bases matching TRBD2. This CDR3 spans 17 amino acids. Germline CDR1 and CDR2: SGDLS and YYNGEE. With 0 bases clipped from V and 2 bases from J, the junction kept 4 bases outside the gene matches. DNA of the CDR3: TGTGCCAGCAGCGTAGGCACTAGCGGGGGGCTCACAGATACGCAGTATTTT. It translates to CASSVGTSGGLTDTQYF.

In its sample, this clone was seen a few times. J is TRBJ2-1 and V is TRBV11-3; 7 nucleotides match TRBD2. J was trimmed by 5 bases and V by 4 bases; bases with no gene match: 2. CDR1 is SGHNT, CDR2 YENEEA, per germline. This CDR3 is built from 13 residues. CDR3 sequence reads: CASSSLADNEQFF. CDR3 nucleotides: TGTGCCAGCAGCTCCCTAGCGGACAATGAGCAGTTCTTC. The complete variable domain, with remaining parts taken from reference TRBV11-3 and TRBJ2-1, reads EAGVVQSPRYKIIEKKQPVAFWCNPISGHNTLYWYLQNLGQGPELLIRYENEEAVDDSQLPKDRFSAERLKGVDSTLKIQPAELGDSAVYLCASSSLADNEQFFGPGTRLTVL.

The chain couples TRBV11-2 to TRBJ2-1; D gene ambiguous. The V gene's germline CDR1 is SGHAT and CDR2 FQNNGV. The CDR3 is 14 residues long. Trimming took off 7 bases at V and 3 bases at J, with 13 bases between the two ends. The CDR3 sequence: CASTPTPFYNEQFF. Written as DNA, the CDR3 is TGTGCCAGCACCCCCACACCCTTCTACAATGAGCAGTTCTTC.

V and J are TRBV10-3 and TRBJ2-3, with D unresolved. V lost 3 bases and J lost 3, with 7 bases in between. This CDR3 comprises 13 residues. Germline lookup yields CDR1 ENHRY and CDR2 SYGVKD. CDR3 region: CAISEQQTDTQYF. The CDR3 DNA follows: TGTGCCATCAGTGAACAACAGACAGATACGCAGTATTTT.

The V and J genes are TRBV9 and TRBJ1-2, with D perhaps matching TRBD1 (6 bases). CDR3 size: 14 residues. The germline V gene has CDR1 SGDLS and CDR2 YYNGEE. V gave up 4 bases and J gave up 6 bases, with 16 bases separating them. DNA of the CDR3: TGTGCCAGCAGCTCACCGGCAGGGGTAAATGGCTACACCTTC. Its translation: CASSSPAGVNGYTF.

In its sample, this clone was seen a few times. The rearrangement joins TRBV23-1 to TRBJ1-6; TRBD1 is a possible D gene (5 bases). TRBV23-1 counts as an open reading frame of uncertain function. Trimming removed 3 bases at V and 9 bases at J, with 33 bases between. There are 21 residues in the CDR3. The CDR3 is CASSQRPDKDITWGLSSPLHF. Here the CDR3 DNA reads TGCGCCAGCAGTCAGCGCCCCGACAAGGACATCACCTGGGGACTTTCTTCACCCCTCCACTTT.